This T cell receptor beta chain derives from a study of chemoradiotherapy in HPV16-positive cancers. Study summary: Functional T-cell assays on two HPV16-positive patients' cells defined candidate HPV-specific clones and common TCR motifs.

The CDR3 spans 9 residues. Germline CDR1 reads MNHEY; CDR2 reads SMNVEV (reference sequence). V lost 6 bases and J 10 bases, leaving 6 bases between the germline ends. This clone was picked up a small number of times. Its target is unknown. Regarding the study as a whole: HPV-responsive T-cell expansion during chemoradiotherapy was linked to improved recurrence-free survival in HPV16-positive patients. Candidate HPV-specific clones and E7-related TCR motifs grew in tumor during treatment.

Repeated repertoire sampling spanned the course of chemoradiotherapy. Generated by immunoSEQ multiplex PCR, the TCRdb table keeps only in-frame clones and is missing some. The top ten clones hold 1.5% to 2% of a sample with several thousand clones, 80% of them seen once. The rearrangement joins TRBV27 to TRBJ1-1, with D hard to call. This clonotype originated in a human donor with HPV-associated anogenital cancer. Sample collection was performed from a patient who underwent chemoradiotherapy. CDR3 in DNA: TGTGCCAGCAGGAGAGGAGCTTTCTTT. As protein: CASRRGAFF.